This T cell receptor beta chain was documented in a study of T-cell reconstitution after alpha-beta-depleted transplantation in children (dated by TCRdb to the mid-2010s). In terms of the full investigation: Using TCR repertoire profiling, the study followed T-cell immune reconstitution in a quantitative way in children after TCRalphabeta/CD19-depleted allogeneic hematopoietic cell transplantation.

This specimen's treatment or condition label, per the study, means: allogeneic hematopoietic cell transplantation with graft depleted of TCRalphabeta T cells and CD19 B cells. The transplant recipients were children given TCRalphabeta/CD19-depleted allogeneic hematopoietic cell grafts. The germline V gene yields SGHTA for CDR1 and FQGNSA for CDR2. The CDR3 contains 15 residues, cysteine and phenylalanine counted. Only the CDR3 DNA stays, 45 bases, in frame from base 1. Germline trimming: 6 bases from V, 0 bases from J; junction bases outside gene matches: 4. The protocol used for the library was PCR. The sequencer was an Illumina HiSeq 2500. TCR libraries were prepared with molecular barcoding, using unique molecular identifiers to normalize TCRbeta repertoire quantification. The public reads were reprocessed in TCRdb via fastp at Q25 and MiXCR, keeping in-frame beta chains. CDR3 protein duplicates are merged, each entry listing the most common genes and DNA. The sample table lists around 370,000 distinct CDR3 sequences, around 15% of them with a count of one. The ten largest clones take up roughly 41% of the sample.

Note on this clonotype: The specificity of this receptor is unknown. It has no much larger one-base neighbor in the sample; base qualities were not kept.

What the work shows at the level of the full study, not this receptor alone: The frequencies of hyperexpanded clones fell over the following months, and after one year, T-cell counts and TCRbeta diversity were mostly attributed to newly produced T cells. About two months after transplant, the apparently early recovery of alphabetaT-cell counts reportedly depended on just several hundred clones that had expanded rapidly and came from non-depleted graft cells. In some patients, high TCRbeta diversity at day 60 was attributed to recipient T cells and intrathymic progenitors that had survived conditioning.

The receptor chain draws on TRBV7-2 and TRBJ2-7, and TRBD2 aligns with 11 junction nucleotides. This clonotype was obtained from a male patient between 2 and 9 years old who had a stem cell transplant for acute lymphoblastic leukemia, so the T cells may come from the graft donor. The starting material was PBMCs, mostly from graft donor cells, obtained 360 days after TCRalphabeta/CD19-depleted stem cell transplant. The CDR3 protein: CASRSGLAASYEQYF. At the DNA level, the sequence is TGTGCCAGCAGATCGGGACTAGCGGCCTCCTACGAGCAGTACTTC.